This T cell receptor beta chain was documented in a study of blood T cells in healthy people across ages. With respect to this clonotype: Its antigen is as yet unknown. The final CDR3 position lacks the conserved phenylalanine or tryptophan, pointing to a likely read error.

Notes on the study in general: Donor CMV infection status was unknown, possibly confounding age-related changes in expanded clonotypes. More naive CD4+ cells and higher diversity marked long-lived donors relative to aged donors.

Whenever a sample was processed, at least 7 million PBMCs were isolated. With a J-beta primer mix and a sample-barcoded 5' primer, a second PCR ran roughly 7 to 11 cycles. Every cDNA molecule carried a tag from a template-switch adaptor bearing 12 random nucleotides. TCRdb reprocessed the 5' RACE reads with MiXCR, giving one entry per CDR3 protein. Among approximately 800,000 distinct CDR3 sequences, roughly 46% were seen once, and the ten largest hold 15% to 20%. The TCR was taken from a man older than 75 in good health. Material for sequencing was blood.

CDR3 sequence (DNA): TGTGCCAGCAGCGAAAGTAGTGGGGGAAGGACAGATACGCAGTATTAT. This gives the protein CASSESSGGRTDTQYY. The chain employs TRBV6-4 and TRBJ2-3; D possibly matches TRBD1 or TRBD2 (5 bases each). With 6 bases removed from V and 3 bases from J, the gap between germline ends came to 19 bases. Germline V CDR1 and CDR2: MRHNA, SNTAGT. The CDR3 runs 16 residues.